Sequencing of this T cell receptor beta chain was carried out in a study of blood T cell repertoires in COVID-19. Study information: Samples taken during acute and convalescent COVID-19 were collected in the United States, Italy and Spain. T cells, B-cell-depleted T cells, or PBMCs provided the cDNA or gDNA that served as material.

From germline, CDR1 is GTSNPN and CDR2 SVGIG (reference sequence). This CDR3 has 14 residues. Study processing details: Amplification from reference gene primers served as the basis for estimated nucleated cell counts. Libraries were prepared by immunoSEQ multiplex PCR; TCRdb keeps only in-frame clonotypes and omits some of them. That table furnishes V, J and clone size, whereas the DNA furnished D and trimming. The sample lists roughly 150,000 clones; about 83% were seen once. This chain joins TRBV30 and TRBJ1-4; TRBD1 aligns across 7 bases. The source is a woman over 75 with acute or convalescent COVID-19. Sequenced sample: peripheral blood. CDR3 bases: TGTGGTTCGGTCCGACAGGGCCCAGGGGAAAAACTGTTTTTT. Its translation is CGSVRQGPGEKLFF.